The 31 T cell receptor beta chains given below trace back to one sample, sequenced in a study of blood T cell repertoires in COVID-19. Profiling relied on immunoSEQ multiplex PCR, and the TCRdb table lists in-frame clones only, not all of them. The table shows some 160,000 clones, with around 89% occurring only once. Sequences were obtained from peripheral blood. These receptors were obtained from a man aged 50 to 60 who had recovered from COVID-19.

The chain carries TRBV28 and TRBJ1-2; D is uncertain. This CDR3 has 11 residues. Looked up from germline, CDR1 is MDHEN and CDR2 is SYDVKM. V lost 8 bases, J lost 8 bases, and 12 bases lay in between. CDR3 residues: CASGYERGYTF. Written as DNA, the CDR3 is TGTGCCAGCGGATACGAGAGGGGCTACACCTTC.

This chain links TRBV5-1 with TRBJ1-5; tentatively, D is TRBD1 (6 bases). V dropped 4 bases and J dropped 3 bases, with 14 bases sitting between them. The CDR3 sequence is 15 residues long. CDR1 and CDR2 from the germline V gene are SGHRS and YFSETQ. The CDR3 DNA follows: TGCGCCAGCAGCCCCGATGGACAGCACAATCAGCCCCAGCATTTT. Encoded protein: CASSPDGQHNQPQHF.

This clone was counted only a few times. J is TRBJ2-5 and V is TRBV5-4; 9 bases align to TRBD2. This CDR3 has 15 amino acids. V shed 2 bases and J 2 bases; nucleotides not matched to a gene: 4. Germline CDR1 is SGHNT and CDR2 is YYREEE (reference sequence). CDR3 DNA: TGTGCCAGCAGCTTTCTAGCGGGATTACAAGAGACCCAGTACTTC. Encoded protein: CASSFLAGLQETQYF.

The V gene is TRBV6-5, the J gene TRBJ2-2; 7 nucleotides line up with TRBD1. V lost 6 bases, J lost 0 bases, and 1 base stayed unmatched. The CDR3 has 14 residues. Germline values: CDR1 MNHEY, CDR2 SVGAGI. The CDR3, as DNA: TGTGCCAGCAGGGGGACAGCGAACACCGGGGAGCTGTTTTTT. This codes for CASRGTANTGELFF.

V usage is TRBV27 and J usage is TRBJ2-2, with TRBD2 as a possible D gene (7 bases). V was cut by 5 bases and J by 6 bases, with 16 bases left in between. The CDR3 runs 15 residues. Germline V gene sequence: CDR1 MNHEY, CDR2 SMNVEV (reference sequence). CDR3 in DNA: TGTGCCAGCAGTCGTAGGGGGGGAGCGGCCGGGGAGCTGTTTTTT. Its translation: CASSRRGGAAGELFF.

The genes are TRBV7-2 and TRBJ2-1, with TRBD2 matching 11 bases. J was trimmed by 0 bases and V by 1 base; bases with no gene match: 2. The CDR3 spans 17 residues. Per germline, CDR1 SGHTA and CDR2 FQGNSA. The CDR3 loop is CASSLVGLAGSYNEQFF. CDR3 DNA sequence: TGTGCCAGCAGCTTAGTAGGACTAGCGGGCTCCTACAATGAGCAGTTCTTC.

The chain links TRBV4-3 to TRBJ1-2; D gene unclear. Germline CDR1 LGHNA, CDR2 YSLEER. This CDR3 region has 16 residues. Trimming left V 0 bases short and J 0 bases short, with 11 bases between. CDR3 sequence (DNA): TGCGCCAGCAGCCAAGACGGGTCTCCAGCTAACTATGGCTACACCTTC. It translates to CASSQDGSPANYGYTF.

V and J are TRBV6-5 and TRBJ1-5; D remains ambiguous. Between the trimmed V and J ends, which lost 8 bases and 9 bases, there was a span of 17 bases. There are 13 residues in the CDR3. Germline V gives CDR1 MNHEY, CDR2 SVGAGI. CDR3 sequence reads: CASGVPGYGPQHF. For the CDR3, the DNA is TGTGCCAGCGGGGTTCCGGGGTATGGGCCCCAGCATTTT.

This chain connects TRBV7-4 to TRBJ2-1; perhaps TRBD2 as D (6 bases). The CDR3 sequence is 14 residues long. The germline V gene encodes CDR1 SGHVT and CDR2 SQSDAQ. V dropped 4 bases and J dropped 5 bases, with 12 bases sitting between them. The CDR3 nucleotides read TGTGCCAGCAGCTACGGGACTGCCGACAATGAGCAGTTCTTC. It translates to CASSYGTADNEQFF.

V usage is TRBV7-3 and J usage is TRBJ2-7; TRBD1 agrees at 11 bases. The germline V gene encodes CDR1 SGHTA and CDR2 FQGTGA. This CDR3 has 15 amino acids. V gave up 2 bases and J gave up 6 bases; unmatched junction bases: 6. CDR3 region: CASSLGRGTGGEQYF. The CDR3 coding sequence is TGTGCCAGCAGCTTAGGCCGCGGGACAGGGGGCGAGCAGTACTTC.

The chain employs TRBV7-2 and TRBJ1-6, with 12 bases lining up with TRBD1. Germline CDR1 and CDR2: SGHTA and FQGNSA. The junction had 5 bases not matched to a gene; V was cut back by 4 bases and J by 7 bases. This CDR3 spans 16 amino acids. The CDR3 here is CASSSTGTGGNSPLHF. As DNA, the CDR3 is TGTGCCAGCAGCTCTACCGGGACAGGGGGCAATTCACCCCTCCACTTT. The full variable domain, its missing parts supplied by reference TRBV7-2 and TRBJ1-6, is GAGVSQSPSNKVTEKGKDVELRCDPISGHTALYWYRQSLGQGLEFLIYFQGNSAPDKSGLPSDRFSAERTGGSVSTLTIQRTQQEDSAVYLCASSSTGTGGNSPLHFGNGTRLTVT.

This sequence joins TRBV15 and TRBJ2-2, with 16 bases fitting TRBD2. Germline CDR1 reads LNHNV; CDR2 reads YYDKDF (reference sequence). With V trimmed by 0 bases and J by 2 bases, 9 bases remained unmatched. This CDR3 is built from 21 residues. CDR3 sequence: CATSRERTGTSGGANTGELFF. As DNA, the CDR3 is TGTGCCACCAGCAGAGAAAGGACCGGGACTAGCGGGGGGGCAAACACCGGGGAGCTGTTTTTT.

V usage is TRBV27 and J usage is TRBJ2-1; 12 positions match TRBD2. V gave up 6 bases and J gave up 3 bases; unmatched junction bases: 3. From germline, CDR1 is MNHEY and CDR2 SMNVEV (reference sequence). CDR3 length equals 15 residues. The CDR3 coding sequence is TGTGCCAGCAGACTAGCGGGGGGAAACTACAATGAGCAGTTCTTC. Protein: CASRLAGGNYNEQFF.

The rearrangement uses TRBV5-4 and TRBJ2-1, with D possibly being TRBD2 (5 bases). Germline V lookup: CDR1 SGHNT, CDR2 YYREEE (reference sequence). The ends were cut back, 6 bases at V and 8 bases at J, with 18 bases in the middle. This CDR3 is 14 amino acids long. CDR3 sequence reads: CASTPVASSHEQFF. CDR3 coding DNA: TGTGCCAGCACCCCGGTAGCGAGCAGCCATGAGCAGTTCTTC. Full variable domain (missing parts from reference TRBV5-4 and TRBJ2-1): ETGVTQSPTHLIKTRGQQVTLRCSSQSGHNTVSWYQQALGQGPQFIFQYYREEENGRGNFPPRFSGLQFPNYSSELNVNALELDDSALYLCASTPVASSHEQFFGPGTRLTVL.

The rearrangement joins TRBV27 to TRBJ1-6, with D possibly matching TRBD1 (5 bases). CDR1 and CDR2 (germline): MNHEY, SMNVEV (reference sequence). CDR3 length equals 19 residues. V dropped 0 bases and J dropped 3 bases, with 18 bases sitting between them. As DNA, the CDR3 is TGTGCCAGCAGTTTATCCATTCGGGGGACGGTCAGCTATAATTCACCCCTCCACTTT. Translating gives CASSLSIRGTVSYNSPLHF.

The chain joins TRBV5-1 to TRBJ2-7, with D possibly being TRBD2 (6 bases). V lost 3 bases and J lost 3, with 16 bases in between. The germline V gene has CDR1 SGHRS and CDR2 YFSETQ. This CDR3 spans 15 amino acids. CDR3 sequence (DNA): TGCGCCAGCAGCTCCGCGGGAAAGGGGAACTACGAGCAGTACTTC. It codes for CASSSAGKGNYEQYF.

This clone was observed once. The chain recombines TRBV28 with TRBJ2-1, with D possibly being TRBD1 (5 bases). V was clipped by 3 bases and J by 5 bases, with 11 bases between them. The CDR3 sequence is 14 residues long. Germline values: CDR1 MDHEN, CDR2 SYDVKM. The CDR3 reads CASSLSQGNNEQFF. The CDR3 region has the DNA TGTGCCAGCAGTTTGTCTCAGGGAAACAATGAGCAGTTCTTC.

The gene calls are TRBV7-8 and TRBJ1-5; D uncertain. The germline V and J ends were trimmed by 4 bases and 12 bases, with 25 bases remaining between them. The CDR3 extends over 16 amino acids. The germline V gene encodes CDR1 SGHVS and CDR2 FQNEAQ. The CDR3 DNA reads as TGTGCCAGCAGCTATACCTCACAGCCGCTATATTCCCGCCAGCATTTT. Protein: CASSYTSQPLYSRQHF.

This rearrangement joins TRBV6-5 to TRBJ1-4; D is perhaps TRBD1 (6 bases). CDR3 size: 13 residues. Trimming stripped 6 bases from V and 4 bases from J, with 9 bases between. The germline CDR1 and CDR2 sequences are MNHEY and SVGAGI. Here the CDR3 reads CASRPTGNEKLFF. CDR3 nucleotides: TGTGCCAGCAGGCCGACAGGTAATGAAAAACTGTTTTTT.

Written as DNA, the CDR3 is TGTGCCAGCAGTCCTCTGATGGAGGGCGCAGAGACCCAGTACTTC. Protein: CASSPLMEGAETQYF. V is TRBV28 and J is TRBJ2-5; a weak D match, TRBD2 (6 bases). The CDR3 consists of 15 residues. V was clipped by 5 bases and J by 4 bases, with 17 bases between them. Germline V gives CDR1 MDHEN, CDR2 SYDVKM. Filled out from reference TRBV28 and TRBJ2-5, the complete variable domain reads DVKVTQSSRYLVKRTGEKVFLECVQDMDHENMFWYRQDPGLGLRLIYFSYDVKMKEKGDIPEGYSVSREKKERFSLILESASTNQTSMYLCASSPLMEGAETQYFGPGTRLLVL.

The CDR3 nucleotides read TGCGCCAGCAGCCCGCGGGGGACAGGGATGGATCACACTGAAGCTTTCTTT. The encoded protein is CASSPRGTGMDHTEAFF. This chain joins TRBV5-1 and TRBJ1-1, with 9 bases lining up with TRBD1. From germline, CDR1 is SGHRS and CDR2 YFSETQ. The CDR3 totals 17 residues. V lost 4 bases to trimming and J lost 3 bases; unmatched junction nucleotides: 13.

On this clone: The junction does not match germline at one end; this may be a read error. The chain uses TRBV5-1 and TRBJ2-3; 14 bases fit TRBD2. The CDR3 spans 18 residues. CDR1 and CDR2 from the germline V gene are SGHRS and YFSETQ. CDR3: CASSGTSGGDTRTDTQYF. In DNA form, the CDR3 reads TGCGCCAGCAGCGGGACTAGCGGGGGAGACACTCGCACGGATACGCAGTATTTT.

This clone was counted only a few times. The chain uses TRBV6-2 or TRBV6-3 and TRBJ1-5, with D unresolved. Germline CDR1 reads MNHEY; CDR2 reads SVGEGT. The CDR3 has 15 amino acids. V lost 5 bases and J lost 4, with 15 bases in between. The CDR3 region has the DNA TGTGCCAGCAGTATCGCGGCAGGCGGGAATCAGCCCCAGCATTTT. Translating gives CASSIAAGGNQPQHF.

CDR3 coding DNA: TGTGCCAGCAGCTCGGGACTAGCGGGAGGGACCTACGAGCAGTACTTC. Amino acid sequence: CASSSGLAGGTYEQYF. V gene TRBV7-8 combines with J gene TRBJ2-7; 16 bases fit TRBD2. CDR1 is SGHVS, CDR2 FQNEAQ, per germline. J gave up 2 bases and V 4 bases, and 2 bases lay outside the gene matches. The CDR3 is made up of 16 amino acids.

This clone was seen once. V gene TRBV5-1 combines with J gene TRBJ1-3; D is possibly TRBD1 (6 bases). The V and J ends lost 4 bases and 0 bases respectively, with 14 bases between them. The CDR3 runs to 16 residues. CDR1 and CDR2 from the germline V gene are SGHRS and YFSETQ. CDR3 sequence: CASSLHDRLSGNTIYF. The CDR3 nucleotides are TGCGCCAGCAGCCTCCATGACAGGCTCTCTGGAAACACCATATATTTT.

The rearrangement links TRBV2 to TRBJ1-5, with 9 positions matching TRBD1. CDR3 length: 15 amino acids. Germline values: CDR1 SNHLY, CDR2 FYNNEI. V shed 6 bases, J shed 0 bases, and the junction held 3 bases outside the gene matches. The CDR3 sequence is CASRGTGNSNQPQHF. CDR3 sequence (DNA): TGTGCCAGCAGGGGGACAGGGAATAGCAATCAGCCCCAGCATTTT.

This chain links TRBV19 with TRBJ1-1; possible D gene TRBD1, 6 bases. The CDR3 length is 13 residues. Germline assignment: CDR1 LNHDA and CDR2 SQIVND (reference sequence). The CDR3 sequence is CAITGKGDTEAFF. CDR3 sequence (DNA): TGTGCTATCACAGGAAAGGGGGACACTGAAGCTTTCTTT.

Comments on this clone: Other DNA sequences from this sample encode an identical CDR3 as well. CDR3 nucleotide sequence: TGTGCCAGCAGCTTAGGACAGCTGAACACTGAAGCTTTCTTT. Its translation is CASSLGQLNTEAFF. The chain recombines TRBV7-9 with TRBJ1-1, with a weak D call TRBD1 (5 bases). The CDR3 totals 14 residues. Germline lookup yields CDR1 SEHNR and CDR2 FQNEAQ (reference sequence). Trimming removed 1 base from V and 0 bases from J, with 6 bases in between. The full variable domain, in which reference TRBV7-9 and TRBJ1-1 provide the parts outside the CDR3, is DTGVSQNPRHKITKRGQNVTFRCDPISEHNRLYWYRQTLGQGPEFLTYFQNEAQLEKSRLLSDRFSAERPKGSFSTLEIQRTEQGDSAMYLCASSLGQLNTEAFFGQGTRLTVV.

The V call is TRBV6-2 or TRBV6-3, the J call TRBJ1-5, with D uncertain. V lost 2 bases to trimming and J lost 6 bases, with 11 bases between them. The CDR3 contains 14 residues. Looked up from germline, CDR1 is MNHEY and CDR2 is SVGEGT. This CDR3 is CASSYSLASQPQHF. The CDR3 DNA sequence: TGTGCCAGCAGTTACAGCCTAGCGAGTCAGCCCCAGCATTTT.

The chain couples TRBV5-1 to TRBJ2-1, with 9 positions matching TRBD2. The trim removed 4 bases at V and 8 bases at J, leaving 4 bases unmatched. Germline V gene sequence: CDR1 SGHRS, CDR2 YFSETQ. The CDR3 covers 13 residues. The CDR3 is CASSSGRFDEQFF. The CDR3 nucleotides are TGCGCCAGCAGCAGCGGGAGGTTCGATGAGCAGTTCTTC.

This clone was recorded once. The chain couples TRBV12-5 to TRBJ2-3; 10 positions agree with TRBD2. Germline V gene sequence: CDR1 LGHNT, CDR2 FRNRAP. This CDR3 has 16 residues. V was pared by 5 bases and J by 1 base, with 6 bases of the junction left unmatched. This CDR3 reads CASGPPSGGGTDTQYF. DNA for the CDR3: TGTGCTAGTGGTCCGCCTAGCGGGGGCGGCACAGATACGCAGTATTTT.